The 18 T cell receptor beta chains below were found in one sample sequenced in a study of blood T cell repertoires in COVID-19. The table came from immunoSEQ multiplex PCR; TCRdb's copy has only in-frame clones and leaves some out. The sample consists of 100,000 to 150,000 clones, just under 85% of them appearing once. Sequencing was done on a sample of peripheral blood. The receptors were sampled from a woman in her forties or fifties with acute or convalescent COVID-19.

The table lists this clone with a count of one. This chain links TRBV12-3 or TRBV12-4 with TRBJ2-7; D call uncertain. The CDR3 length is 13 residues. Trimming shortened V by 8 bases and J by 1 base, and 12 bases separated the two germline ends. The CDR3 region has the DNA TGTGCCAGCTGCAATGTAGATTCCTACGAGCAGTACTTC. As protein: CASCNVDSYEQYF.

V gene TRBV10-1 combines with J gene TRBJ2-7, with 12 bases identical to TRBD1. V was clipped by 2 bases and J by 7 bases; unmatched bases: 9. Germline CDR1 WNHNN, CDR2 SYGVQD (reference sequence). The CDR3 has 16 residues. The CDR3 loop is CASSENRDRGHGEQYF. The DNA for the CDR3 is TGCGCCAGCAGTGAGAACCGGGACAGGGGGCATGGTGAGCAGTACTTC.

The chain uses TRBV5-1 and TRBJ1-1; a weak D match, TRBD1 (5 bases). The CDR3 has 13 residues. In germline, CDR1 is SGHRS, CDR2 YFSETQ. The V gene lost 4 bases and the J gene lost 6 bases, with 13 bases spanning the gap. The CDR3 DNA follows: TGCGCCAGCAGCCCTGAAGGGGTGGCTGAAGCTTTCTTT. Translation: CASSPEGVAEAFF.

V gene TRBV2 combines with J gene TRBJ2-7; D gene uncertain. Germline CDR1 SNHLY, CDR2 FYNNEI. V was cut by 0 bases and J by 6 bases, with 15 bases left in between. This CDR3 spans 15 amino acids. The DNA of the CDR3 is TGTGCCAGCAGTGAAGCCAATGTGGGCGTTTCCGAGCAGTACTTC. Its protein product is CASSEANVGVSEQYF.

The chain has TRBV3-1 (or the pseudogene TRBV3-2) and TRBJ1-3; D ambiguous. Trimming removed 0 bases at V and 0 bases at J, with 9 bases between. CDR1 and CDR2 from the germline V gene are LGHDT and YNNKEL (reference sequence). The CDR3 has 16 residues. CDR3 coding DNA: TGTGCCAGCAGCCAAGATCTCCCGAGCTCTGGAAACACCATATATTTT. Translation: CASSQDLPSSGNTIYF.

The table lists this clone with a count of one. The chain carries TRBV7-9 and TRBJ1-2, with 10 nucleotides matching TRBD1. This CDR3 spans 16 amino acids. The trim removed 4 bases at V and 4 bases at J, leaving 9 bases unmatched. Per the germline V gene, CDR1 is SEHNR and CDR2 is FQNEAQ (reference sequence). Here the CDR3 DNA reads TGTGCCAGCAGCTATGTGTCGGGACAGGGGTCCTATGGCTACACCTTC. Translated: CASSYVSGQGSYGYTF.

The chain is built from TRBV27 and TRBJ1-2; 9 nucleotides line up with TRBD1. V lost 6 bases, J lost 13 bases, and 12 bases stayed unmatched. CDR1 is MNHEY and CDR2 is SMNVEV in the germline V gene (reference sequence). The CDR3 sequence is 13 residues long. As DNA, the CDR3 is TGTGCCAGCAGGCCCCGGGACAGGGTTGGTCTCACCTTC. It codes for CASRPRDRVGLTF.

This clone was detected only once. The chain links TRBV4-1 to TRBJ2-7; 9 positions agree with TRBD1. The CDR3 is 16 residues long. V lost 1 base to trimming and J lost 2 bases; unmatched junction nucleotides: 6. CDR1 is MGHRA, CDR2 YSYEKL, per germline. For the CDR3, the DNA is TGCGCCAGCAGCCAAGTAGGGGGGACAGGGCCCTACGAGCAGTACTTC. Translated, it gives CASSQVGGTGPYEQYF.

DNA of the CDR3: TGTGCCTGGAGTGTCTCCACCGGGACAGGTCAATACGAGCAGTACTTC. Protein sequence: CAWSVSTGTGQYEQYF. The chain is built from TRBV30 and TRBJ2-7; TRBD1 matches at 8 bases. The V gene's germline CDR1 is GTSNPN and CDR2 SVGIG (reference sequence). Losses at the gene ends were 0 bases for V and 4 bases for J; bases not matched to a gene: 11. CDR3 length: 16 residues. The full variable domain, completed using reference TRBV30 and TRBJ2-7, is SQTIHQWPATLVQPVGSPLSLECTVEGTSNPNLYWYRQAAGRGLQLLFYSVGIGQISSEVPQNLSASRPQDRQFILSSKKLLLSDSGFYLCAWSVSTGTGQYEQYFGPGTRLTVT.

This chain uses TRBV24-1 with TRBJ1-3; D call uncertain. Germline lookup yields CDR1 KGHDR and CDR2 SFDVKD. Deletions cut 5 bases from V and 0 bases from J, with 10 bases between. This CDR3 region has 15 residues. CDR3 sequence (DNA): TGTGCCACCAGTGTACCCTACTACTCTGGAAACACCATATATTTT. Encoded protein: CATSVPYYSGNTIYF.

This rearrangement joins TRBV19 to TRBJ2-2; 10 positions match TRBD1. The V segment lost 3 bases and the J segment 7 bases; nucleotides outside the gene matches: 2. The germline V gene has CDR1 LNHDA and CDR2 SQIVND (reference sequence). This CDR3 has 14 amino acids. CDR3 nucleotide sequence: TGTGCCAGTAGTATCGGGACAGGGGTCGGGGAGCTGTTTTTT. Its protein product is CASSIGTGVGELFF.

V and J are TRBV4-1 and TRBJ2-3, with 12 bases that match TRBD2. In germline, CDR1 is MGHRA, CDR2 YSYEKL. V lost 0 bases to trimming and J lost 5 bases; unmatched junction nucleotides: 6. The CDR3 loop spans 17 amino acids. The CDR3 here is CASSQDVLAGGQDTQYF. The CDR3 DNA is TGCGCCAGCAGCCAAGATGTTCTAGCGGGGGGGCAAGATACGCAGTATTTT.

V and J are TRBV3-1 (or the pseudogene TRBV3-2) and TRBJ2-7, with TRBD2 as a possible D gene (7 bases). The V end was cut by 1 base, the J end by 9 bases, with 16 bases between. Germline assignment: CDR1 LGHDT and CDR2 YNNKEL (reference sequence). The CDR3 covers 14 residues. In DNA, the CDR3 is TGTGCCAGCAGCCAAGGGGTGGGAGGGGGTAGGCAGTACTTC. It yields the protein CASSQGVGGGRQYF.

This clone came up a few times. The rearrangement uses TRBV3-1 (or the pseudogene TRBV3-2) and TRBJ1-5; no clear D gene. Trimming took off 0 bases at V and 9 bases at J, with 12 bases between the two ends. CDR3 length: 14 residues. Germline lookup yields CDR1 LGHDT and CDR2 YNNKEL (reference sequence). CDR3 loop: CASSQDAGNVPQHF. Here the CDR3 DNA reads TGTGCCAGCAGCCAAGATGCGGGGAATGTGCCCCAGCATTTT.

V is TRBV29-1 and J is TRBJ2-1; TRBD1 aligns across 8 bases. Germline trimming cut 7 bases from V and 10 bases from J; bases unmatched to any gene: 9. The CDR3 contains 12 residues. Germline V gene sequence: CDR1 SQVTM, CDR2 ANQGSEA. The CDR3 region has the DNA TGCAGCGGTCAGATCGACAGGGGCGAGCAGTTCTTC. Protein sequence: CSGQIDRGEQFF.

In this sample, this clone turned up once. The chain employs TRBV18 and TRBJ2-7; D is perhaps TRBD2 (5 bases). Deletions cut 1 base from V and 7 bases from J, with 14 bases between. This CDR3 is built from 14 residues. Germline assignment: CDR1 KGHSH and CDR2 LQKENI. CDR3: CASSPRTGSGEQYF. As DNA, the CDR3 is TGTGCCAGCTCACCACGGACCGGGTCGGGAGAGCAGTACTTC.

J is TRBJ1-5 and V is TRBV7-8, with TRBD1 matching 8 bases. The CDR3 spans 15 residues. V lost 6 bases, J lost 5 bases, and 9 bases stayed unmatched. Germline V gene sequence: CDR1 SGHVS, CDR2 FQNEAQ. The CDR3 nucleotides read TGTGCCAGCAGTTTCAGACAGGGGCCCTATCAGCCCCAGCATTTT. It is translated as CASSFRQGPYQPQHF.

The chain has TRBV7-8 and TRBJ2-1, with 8 bases aligning to TRBD2. The CDR3 is 15 amino acids. Per the germline V gene, CDR1 is SGHVS and CDR2 is FQNEAQ. With 1 base clipped from V and 3 bases from J, the junction kept 2 bases outside the gene matches. The CDR3 loop reads CASSLGLALYNEQFF. The DNA of the CDR3 is TGTGCCAGCAGCTTAGGACTAGCGCTCTACAATGAGCAGTTCTTC.